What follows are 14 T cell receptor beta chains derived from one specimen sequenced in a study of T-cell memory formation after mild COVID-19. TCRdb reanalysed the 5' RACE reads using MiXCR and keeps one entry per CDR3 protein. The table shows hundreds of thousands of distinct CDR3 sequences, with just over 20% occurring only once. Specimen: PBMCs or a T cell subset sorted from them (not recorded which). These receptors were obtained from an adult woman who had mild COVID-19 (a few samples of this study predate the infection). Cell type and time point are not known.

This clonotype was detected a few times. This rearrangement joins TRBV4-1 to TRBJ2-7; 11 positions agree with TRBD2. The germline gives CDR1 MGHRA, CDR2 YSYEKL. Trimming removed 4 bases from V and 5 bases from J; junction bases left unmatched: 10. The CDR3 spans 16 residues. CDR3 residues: CASSRSTLAGGNEQYF. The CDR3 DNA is TGCGCCAGCAGCCGGTCCACCCTAGCGGGAGGAAACGAGCAGTACTTC.

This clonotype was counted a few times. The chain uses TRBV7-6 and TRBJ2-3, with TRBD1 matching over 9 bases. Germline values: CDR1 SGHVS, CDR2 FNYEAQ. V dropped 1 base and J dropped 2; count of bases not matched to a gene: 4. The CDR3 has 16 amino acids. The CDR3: CASSLEGQGLTDTQYF. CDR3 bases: TGTGCCAGCAGCTTAGAGGGACAGGGTCTCACAGATACGCAGTATTTT.

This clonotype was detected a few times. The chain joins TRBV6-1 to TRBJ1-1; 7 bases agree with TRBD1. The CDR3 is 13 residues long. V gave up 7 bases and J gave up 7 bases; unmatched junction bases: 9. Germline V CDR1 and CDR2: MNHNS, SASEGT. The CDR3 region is CASTLTGVSEAFF. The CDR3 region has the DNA TGTGCCAGCACCCTTACAGGGGTTAGTGAAGCTTTCTTT.

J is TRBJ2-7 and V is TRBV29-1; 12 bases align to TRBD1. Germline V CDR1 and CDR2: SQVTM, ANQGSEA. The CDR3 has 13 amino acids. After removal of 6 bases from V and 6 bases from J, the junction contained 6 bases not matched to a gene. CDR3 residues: CSVLRDRGREQYF. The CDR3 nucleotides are TGCAGCGTCCTACGGGACAGGGGGCGCGAGCAGTACTTC.

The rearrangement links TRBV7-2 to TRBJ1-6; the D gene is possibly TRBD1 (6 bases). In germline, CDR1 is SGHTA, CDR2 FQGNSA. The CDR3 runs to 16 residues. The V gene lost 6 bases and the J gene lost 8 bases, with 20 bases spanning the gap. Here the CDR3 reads CASSFVTGSVYSPLHF. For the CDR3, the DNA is TGTGCCAGCAGTTTTGTCACAGGGTCAGTGTATTCACCCCTCCACTTT.

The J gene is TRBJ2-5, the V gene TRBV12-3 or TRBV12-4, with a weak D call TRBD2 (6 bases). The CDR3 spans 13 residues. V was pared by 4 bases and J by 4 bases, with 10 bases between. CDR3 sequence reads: CASSWGLIETQYF. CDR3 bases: TGTGCCAGCAGTTGGGGACTGATAGAGACCCAGTACTTC.

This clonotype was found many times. CDR3 protein: CASSLAKDNQPQHF. CDR3 nucleotides: TGTGCCAGCAGCTTAGCTAAGGACAATCAGCCCCAGCATTTT. The rearrangement links TRBV7-8 to TRBJ1-5; D is uncertain. From germline, CDR1 is SGHVS and CDR2 FQNEAQ. V lost 0 bases and J 3 bases, leaving 6 bases between the germline ends. This CDR3 is 14 amino acids long.

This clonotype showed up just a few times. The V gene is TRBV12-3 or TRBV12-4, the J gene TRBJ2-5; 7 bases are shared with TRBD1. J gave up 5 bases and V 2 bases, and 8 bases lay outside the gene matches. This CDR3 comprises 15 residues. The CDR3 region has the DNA TGTGCCAGCAGTTTATACAGGGGTCCGAAGGAGACCCAGTACTTC. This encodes CASSLYRGPKETQYF.

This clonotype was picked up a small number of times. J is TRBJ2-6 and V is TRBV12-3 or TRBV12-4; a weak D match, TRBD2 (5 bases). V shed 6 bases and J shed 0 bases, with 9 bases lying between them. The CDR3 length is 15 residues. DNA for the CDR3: TGTGCCAGCAGGTCCGGGGTCTCTGGGGCCAACGTCCTGACTTTC. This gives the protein CASRSGVSGANVLTF.

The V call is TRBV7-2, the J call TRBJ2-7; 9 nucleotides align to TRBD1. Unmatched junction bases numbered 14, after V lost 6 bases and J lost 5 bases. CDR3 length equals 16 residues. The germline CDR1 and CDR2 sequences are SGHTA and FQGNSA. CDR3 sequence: CASSSYGGTGRNEQYF. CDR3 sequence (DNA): TGTGCCAGCAGTTCTTACGGGGGGACAGGGAGGAACGAGCAGTACTTC.

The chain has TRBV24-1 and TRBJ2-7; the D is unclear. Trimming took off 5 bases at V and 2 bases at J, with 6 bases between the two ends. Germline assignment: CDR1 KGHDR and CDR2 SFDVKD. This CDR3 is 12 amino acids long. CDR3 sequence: CATSGSAYEQYF. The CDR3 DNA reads TGTGCCACCAGTGGGTCAGCCTACGAGCAGTACTTC.

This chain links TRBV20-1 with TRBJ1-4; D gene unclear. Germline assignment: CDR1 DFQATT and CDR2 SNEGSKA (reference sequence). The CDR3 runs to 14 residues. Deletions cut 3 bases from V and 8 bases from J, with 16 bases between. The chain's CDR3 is CSASFMGSGEKLFF. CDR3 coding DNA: TGCAGTGCTAGTTTCATGGGTTCCGGGGAAAAACTGTTTTTT.

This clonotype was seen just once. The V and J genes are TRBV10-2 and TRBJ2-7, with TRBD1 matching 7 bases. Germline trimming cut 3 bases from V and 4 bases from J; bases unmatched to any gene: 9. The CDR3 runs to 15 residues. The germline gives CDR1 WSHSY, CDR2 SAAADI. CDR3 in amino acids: CASSDQQGFVYEQYF. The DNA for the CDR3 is TGCGCCAGCAGTGATCAACAGGGGTTTGTGTACGAGCAGTACTTC.

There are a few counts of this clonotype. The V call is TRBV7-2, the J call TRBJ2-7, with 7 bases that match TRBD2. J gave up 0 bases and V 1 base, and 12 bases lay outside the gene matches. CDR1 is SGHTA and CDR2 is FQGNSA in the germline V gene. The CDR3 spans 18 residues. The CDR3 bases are TGTGCCAGCAGCTTAGAGTTCGGGGGGACTATGAGCTCCTACGAGCAGTACTTC. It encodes CASSLEFGGTMSSYEQYF. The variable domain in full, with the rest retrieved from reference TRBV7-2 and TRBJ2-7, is GAGVSQSPSNKVTEKGKDVELRCDPISGHTALYWYRQSLGQGLEFLIYFQGNSAPDKSGLPSDRFSAERTGGSVSTLTIQRTQQEDSAVYLCASSLEFGGTMSSYEQYFGPGTRLTVT.